This TCR beta chain was documented in a study of control samples from healthy donors and cancer patients. Germline V gene lookup returns CDR1 SGDLS and CDR2 YYNGEE. The V and J ends lost 0 bases and 5 bases respectively, with 5 bases between them. CDR3 size: 12 residues. Data came from immunoSEQ multiplex PCR; TCRdb stores just in-frame clones and leaves some out. The sample gives approximately 160,000 clones, around 92% of which show up once; around 2% is in the top ten. Turning to this clone: The same CDR3 is also encoded by other DNA sequences in this sample.

The V and J genes are TRBV9 and TRBJ1-2; no definite D call. Specimen: blood. The source of this sequence is a woman aged 40 to 49 in good health. CDR3 amino acids: CASSVEGYGYTF. The CDR3 nucleotides read TGTGCCAGCAGCGTAGAAGGGTATGGCTACACCTTC.